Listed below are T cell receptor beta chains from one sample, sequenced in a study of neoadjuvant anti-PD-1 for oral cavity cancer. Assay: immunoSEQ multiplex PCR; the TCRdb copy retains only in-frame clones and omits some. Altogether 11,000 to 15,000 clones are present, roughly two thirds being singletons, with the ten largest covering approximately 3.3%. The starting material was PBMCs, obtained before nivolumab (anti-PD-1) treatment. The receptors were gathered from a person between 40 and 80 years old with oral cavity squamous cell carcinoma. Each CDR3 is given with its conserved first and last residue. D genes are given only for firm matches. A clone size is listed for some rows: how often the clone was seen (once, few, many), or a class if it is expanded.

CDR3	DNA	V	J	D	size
CASSPSWQGAPNEQFF	TGTGCCAGCAGCCCCTCTTGGCAGGGGGCCCCCAATGAGCAGTTCTTC	TRBV7-8	TRBJ2-1	TRBD1	.
CATSTEAGPTPYEQFF	TGTGCCACCAGCACGGAAGCGGGACCCACCCCTTATGAGCAGTTCTTC	TRBV15	TRBJ2-1	TRBD2	.
CASSDRDTGELFF	TGTGCCAGCAGTGACAGGGACACCGGGGAGCTGTTTTTT	TRBV6-4	TRBJ2-2	.	medium-sized
CASGGGFFNTIYF	TGTGCCAGCGGAGGGGGCTTCTTTAACACCATATATTTT	TRBV2	TRBJ1-3	TRBD1	once
CASSSDTEAFF	TGTGCCAGCAGCTCCGACACTGAAGCTTTCTTT	TRBV6-1	TRBJ1-1	.	once
CASSAPGADTQYF	TGCGCCAGCAGCGCGCCCGGTGCAGATACGCAGTATTTT	TRBV5-1	TRBJ2-3	.	.
CASSRESLSYEQYF	TGTGCCAGCAGTCGGGAGTCTCTTTCCTACGAGCAGTACTTC	TRBV28	TRBJ2-7	.	.
CASSTRTGIGGNQPQHF	TGTGCCAGTAGTACCCGGACAGGGATCGGTGGCAATCAGCCCCAGCATTTT	TRBV19	TRBJ1-5	TRBD1	.
CASSQDGDGLYEQYF	TGTGCCAGCAGCCAAGACGGGGACGGACTTTACGAGCAGTACTTC	TRBV4-2	TRBJ2-7	.	.
CASSFPRGAYEQYF	TGTGCCAGCAGCTTCCCCAGGGGCGCCTACGAGCAGTACTTC	TRBV7-9	TRBJ2-7	.	.
CAITGQETNTEAFF	TGTGCCATTACCGGACAGGAGACGAACACTGAAGCTTTCTTT	TRBV10-3	TRBJ1-1	TRBD1	.